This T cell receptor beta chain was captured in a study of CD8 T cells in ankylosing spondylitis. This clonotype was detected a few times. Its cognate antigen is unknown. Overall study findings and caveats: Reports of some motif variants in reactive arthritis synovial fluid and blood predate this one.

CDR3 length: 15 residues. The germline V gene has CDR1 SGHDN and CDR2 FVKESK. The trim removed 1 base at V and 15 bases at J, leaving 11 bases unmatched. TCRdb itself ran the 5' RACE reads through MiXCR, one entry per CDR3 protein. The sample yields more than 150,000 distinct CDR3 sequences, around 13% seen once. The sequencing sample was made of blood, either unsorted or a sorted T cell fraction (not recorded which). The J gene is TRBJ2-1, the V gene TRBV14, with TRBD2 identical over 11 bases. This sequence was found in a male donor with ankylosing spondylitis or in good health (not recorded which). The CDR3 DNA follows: TGTGCCAGCAGCCAAGGAGGGACTAGCGGACCGCAGCGGTTCTTC. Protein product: CASSQGGTSGPQRFF.